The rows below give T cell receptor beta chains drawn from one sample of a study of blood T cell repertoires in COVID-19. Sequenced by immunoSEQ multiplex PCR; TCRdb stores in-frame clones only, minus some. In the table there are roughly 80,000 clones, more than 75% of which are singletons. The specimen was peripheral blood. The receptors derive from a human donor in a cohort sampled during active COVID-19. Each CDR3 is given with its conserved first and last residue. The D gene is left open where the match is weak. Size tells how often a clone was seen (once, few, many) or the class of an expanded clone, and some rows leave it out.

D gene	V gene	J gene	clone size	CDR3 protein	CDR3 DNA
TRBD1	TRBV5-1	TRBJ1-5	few	CASGPLQGYSNQPQHF	TGCGCCAGCGGACCTTTACAGGGGTATAGCAATCAGCCCCAGCATTTT
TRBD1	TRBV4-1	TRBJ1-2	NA	CASSQGSVTGPNYGYTF	TGCGCCAGCAGCCAAGGTTCTGTGACAGGGCCTAACTATGGCTACACCTTC
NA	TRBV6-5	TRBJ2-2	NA	CASSTGDGELFF	TGTGCCAGCAGCACAGGCGACGGTGAGCTGTTTTTT
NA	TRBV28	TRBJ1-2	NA	CASRSGISYGYTF	TGTGCCAGCAGGTCGGGGATCTCCTATGGCTACACCTTC
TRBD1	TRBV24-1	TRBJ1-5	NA	CATSDRGQGSNQPQHF	TGTGCCACCAGTGACCGGGGACAGGGGAGCAATCAGCCCCAGCATTTT
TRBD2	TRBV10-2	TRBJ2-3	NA	CASRLRGLAGKASTDTQYF	TGCGCCAGCCGACTTCGGGGACTAGCGGGGAAGGCTAGCACAGATACGCAGTATTTT
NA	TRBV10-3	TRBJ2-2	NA	CAISEGQITGELFF	TGTGCCATCAGTGAGGGACAGATCACCGGGGAGCTGTTTTTT
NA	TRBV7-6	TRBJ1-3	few	CASSLASGPGNTIYF	TGTGCCAGCAGCTTAGCGAGCGGGCCGGGAAACACCATATATTTT
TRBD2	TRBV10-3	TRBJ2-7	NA	CAITHEAGGIDEQYF	TGTGCCATCACCCATGAGGCGGGGGGTATCGACGAGCAGTACTTC
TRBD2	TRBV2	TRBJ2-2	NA	CASSEVRGFTGELFF	TGTGCCAGCAGTGAAGTGCGGGGGTTCACCGGGGAGCTGTTTTTT
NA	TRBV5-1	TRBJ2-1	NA	CASSLDRANEQFF	TGCGCCAGCAGCTTGGACAGGGCCAATGAGCAGTTCTTC
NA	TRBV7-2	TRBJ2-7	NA	CASSLSRTAYEQYF	TGTGCCAGCAGTTTAAGTCGGACAGCCTACGAGCAGTACTTC
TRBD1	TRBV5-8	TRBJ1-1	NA	CASSLVLTTGWNTEAFF	TGTGCCAGCAGCTTGGTCCTCACGACAGGGTGGAACACTGAAGCTTTCTTT
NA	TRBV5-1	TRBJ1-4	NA	CASSAGVGEKLFF	TGCGCCAGCTCCGCCGGGGTGGGGGAAAAACTGTTTTTT
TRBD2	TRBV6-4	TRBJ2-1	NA	CASSSIAGPGNEQFF	TGTGCCAGCAGTTCCATAGCGGGCCCAGGAAATGAGCAGTTCTTC
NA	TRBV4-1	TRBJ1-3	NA	CASSLFGGAVSGNTIYF	TGCGCCAGCAGCCTCTTTGGGGGGGCTGTTTCTGGAAACACCATATATTTT
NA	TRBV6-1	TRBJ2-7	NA	CASSEFDFYEQYF	TGTGCCAGCAGTGAATTTGACTTCTACGAGCAGTACTTC
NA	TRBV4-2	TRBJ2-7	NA	CASSQDRGRSSEQYF	TGTGCCAGCAGCCAAGATCGAGGGAGGTCTAGCGAGCAGTACTTC
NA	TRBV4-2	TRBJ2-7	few	CASSQDLRGTYYEQYF	TGTGCCAGCAGCCAAGATCTCCGGGGGACCTACTACGAGCAGTACTTC
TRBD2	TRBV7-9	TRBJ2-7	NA	CASSVSGLGGSYEQYF	TGTGCCAGCAGCGTATCGGGACTAGGGGGCTCCTACGAGCAGTACTTC
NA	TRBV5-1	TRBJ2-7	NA	CASSLDLTGYEQYF	TGCGCCAGCAGCTTGGATCTTACGGGCTACGAGCAGTACTTC
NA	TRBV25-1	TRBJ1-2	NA	CASVESGEGGSYTF	TGTGCCAGCGTTGAGTCGGGGGAGGGAGGTAGCTACACCTTC